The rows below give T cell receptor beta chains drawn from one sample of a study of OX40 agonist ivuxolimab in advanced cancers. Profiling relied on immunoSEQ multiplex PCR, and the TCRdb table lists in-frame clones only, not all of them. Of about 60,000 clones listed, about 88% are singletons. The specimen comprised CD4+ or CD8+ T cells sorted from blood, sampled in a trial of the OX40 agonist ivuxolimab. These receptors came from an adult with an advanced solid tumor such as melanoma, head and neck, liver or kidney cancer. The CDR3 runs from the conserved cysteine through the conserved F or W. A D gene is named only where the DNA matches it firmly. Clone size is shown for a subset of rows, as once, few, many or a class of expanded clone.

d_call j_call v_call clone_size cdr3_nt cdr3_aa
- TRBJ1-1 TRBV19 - TGTGCCAGTAGTATAGCGGGGCCACGGACGGCTTTCTTT CASSIAGPRTAFF
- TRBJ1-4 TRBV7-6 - TGTGCCAGCAACAGAGGGGTCGGGAGCGTTGGTGGTGAACTGTTTTTT CASNRGVGSVGGELFF
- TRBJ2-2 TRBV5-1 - TGCGCCAGCAGCTTGGCCGGGCGGACCGGGGAGCTGTTTTTT CASSLAGRTGELFF
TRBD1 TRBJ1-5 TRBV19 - TGTGCCAGTAGTTTTACAGGGGGAAATCAGCCCCAGCATTTT CASSFTGGNQPQHF
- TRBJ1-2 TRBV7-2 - TGTGCCAGCAGCTTAGGGGCGTCCGTGGGGTTGGGGGTCTATGGCTACACCTTC CASSLGASVGLGVYGYTF
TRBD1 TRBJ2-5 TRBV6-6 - TGTGCCAGCGGAAGGGACAGACCGGCGGAGACCCAGTACTTC CASGRDRPAETQYF
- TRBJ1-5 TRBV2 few TGTGCCAGCAGACAGTCTAGCAATCAGCCCCAGCATTTT CASRQSSNQPQHF
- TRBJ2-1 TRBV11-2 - TGTGCCAGCAGCCCCTTAGGGATGCGTGGCAATGAGCAGTTCTTC CASSPLGMRGNEQFF
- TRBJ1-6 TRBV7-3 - TGTGCCAGCAGCTTAAAGGGAGGGTGGGATTCACCCCTCCACTTT CASSLKGGWDSPLHF
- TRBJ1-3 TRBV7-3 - TGTGCCAGCAGCTTGATTTCATACACCATATATTTT CASSLISYTIYF
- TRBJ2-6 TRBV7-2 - TGTGCCAGCAGCTTACAGGGTTCCGTCGGGGCCAACGTCCTGACTTTC CASSLQGSVGANVLTF
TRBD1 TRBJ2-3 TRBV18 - TGTGCCAGCTCACCACCGAGACAGGGAAGCACAGATACGCAGTATTTT CASSPPRQGSTDTQYF
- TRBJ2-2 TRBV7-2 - TGTGCCAGCAGCCCAGGGAGGGGGGCGAACACCGGGGAGCTGTTTTTT CASSPGRGANTGELFF
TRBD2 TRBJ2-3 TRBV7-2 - TGTGCCAGCAGCTCCGGACTAGCGGGGGGGTGGACAGATACGCAGTATTTT CASSSGLAGGWTDTQYF
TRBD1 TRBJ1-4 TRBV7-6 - TGTGCCAGCAGCTTAGACAGGGGCGGTGAAAAACTGTTTTTT CASSLDRGGEKLFF